This T cell receptor beta chain emerged from a study of shared clonotypes between healthy human individuals. Notes on the study in general: Tissues were not sampled, only blood, and their repertoires likely differ. A reduction in generation probabilities was seen for non-shared clonotypes relative to those shared by all four donors.

The CDR3 sequence is 10 residues long. Germline V lookup: CDR1 DFQATT, CDR2 SNEGSKA (reference sequence). Trimming took 7 bases from V and 6 from J, leaving 7 bases between them. About this clone itself: Its antigen is still unknown.

Clones were sequenced by immunoSEQ multiplex PCR, and TCRdb holds only the in-frame ones, with some missing. This table holds 2 million or so clones, roughly 94% found once. Splitting of CD4+ cells produced CD45RA+ naive and CD45RA-negative memory subsets. Sequenced sample: naive CD4+ T cells sorted from blood. Subset of the sample: CD45RA+ positively selected. The V and J genes are TRBV20-1 and TRBJ2-1; a possible D gene is TRBD1 (6 bases). This TCR derives from a man aged 18 to 30 in good health. The DNA of the CDR3 is TGCAGTGTCAGGGGCAATGAGCAGTTCTTC. This sequence encodes CSVRGNEQFF.